This TCR beta chain derives from a study of blood T cells in healthy people across ages. General study results and limits: The study could not conclusively compare naive and antigen-experienced cells, given its unsorted PBMCs. Naive CD4+ cell counts and diversity both ran higher in long-lived than in aged donors. Strong correlation existed between TCR beta diversity and naive T cell percentage.

This clonotype was seen a handful of times. Its antigen is currently unknown. Sample-barcoded 5' priming and a J-beta primer mix drove a second PCR of roughly 6 to 12 cycles. MiXCR was run by TCRdb on the 5' RACE reads, yielding one entry per CDR3 protein. The table records 1,100,000 or so distinct CDR3 sequences, 45% of them present only once. Researchers collected ten milliliters of peripheral blood from every single donor. This CDR3 spans 13 amino acids. V was pared by 3 bases and J by 1 base, with 6 bases between. The germline CDR1 and CDR2 sequences are SQVTM and ANQGSEA. This TCR was recovered from an older woman in good health. This rearrangement joins TRBV29-1 to TRBJ2-2; no clear D gene. The sequencing sample was made of blood. As DNA, the CDR3 is TGCAGCGTTGAGATTCGGAACACCGGGGAGCTGTTTTTT. Encoded protein: CSVEIRNTGELFF.